The clone carrying this TCR beta chain occurred many times. What it binds is not known. The entry originates in a study of CD8 T cells in ankylosing spondylitis. MiXCR, applied by TCRdb to the 5' RACE reads, yields one record per CDR3 protein. The data hold 350,000 or so distinct CDR3 sequences, with approximately 14% observed a single time. Notes on the study in general: Blood of patients with ankylosing spondylitis appeared to be characterized by a TCR beta motif of about 8 highly homologous variants.

The sequenced material came from blood, either unsorted or a sorted T cell fraction (not recorded which). This sequence was found in a male donor with ankylosing spondylitis or in good health (not recorded which).

The chain's CDR3 is CASSLEQANTEAFF. Written as DNA, the CDR3 is TGCGCCAGCAGCTTGGAGCAGGCCAACACTGAAGCTTTCTTT. This rearrangement joins TRBV5-1 to TRBJ1-1; D is undetermined. The V and J ends lost 0 bases and 2 bases respectively, with 8 bases between them. The germline gives CDR1 SGHRS, CDR2 YFSETQ. CDR3 size: 14 residues.